The sequence of this TCR beta chain was determined in a study of T-cell memory formation after mild COVID-19 (dated by TCRdb to the early 2020s). With respect to the entire study: TCR sequence clusters from the two donors were largely donor specific. T-cell clones expanding and contracting after mild COVID-19 in a couple of donors were tracked by longitudinal TCRalpha and TCRbeta repertoire sequencing. Two young, previously healthy adult volunteers made up the cohort, one male and one female.

Study-wide findings and limitations: Contracting CD4+ clones turned up mainly in the CM and EM memory subsets, whereas EMRA was where CD8+ clones were enriched. Only a couple of mild cases were covered by the study, and larger cohorts that include severe cases with pre-infection samples were considered necessary. Clones that contracted from day 15 to 85 showed balanced CD4/CD8 phenotypes, whereas a second wave of clones that expanded from day 15 to 37 leaned towards CD4+. Some responding clones were detected in pre-infection memory, which suggested that pre-existing cross-reactive memory T cells had joined the SARS-CoV-2 response. The second-wave clones that peaked on day 37 were not confirmed to be SARS-CoV-2 specific.

The instrument given in TCRdb is Illumina NovaSeq 6000. TCRalpha and TCRbeta cDNA libraries were built by 5'RACE with constant-segment primers, adding sample barcodes and unique molecular identifiers. RNA was extracted from every sample with Trizol reagent. The libraries were amplified in two PCR steps, and the second step added a second sample barcode and Illumina TruSeq adapters. Sequencing of libraries was performed on an Illumina NovaSeq with 2 x 150 bp paired-end reads. For the original study's pipeline: Reads were demultiplexed and collapsed into UMI-guided consensus sequences with migec v1.2.7. With mixcr v2.1.11, UMI consensuses were aligned to TRA and TRB V and J templates and assembled into clonotypes. Clonotypes were classified as expanded or contracted when called significant by both edgeR and NoisET, with noise models trained on biological replicates. edgeR calls used a false discovery rate-adjusted p below 0.01 and a log2 fold-change threshold of 1. As an exploratory analysis of dynamics, max-normalized trajectories of the 1000 most abundant clonotypes were examined with PCA combined with hierarchical clustering. The CD4 or CD8 phenotype of responding clones was assigned using the separately sequenced CD4+ and CD8+ repertoires. TCRdb cleaned the public reads at Q25 with fastp, built clones with MiXCR and kept in-frame beta chains. Each CDR3 protein gets just one entry, which takes the most common genes and DNA from the rows behind it. TCRdb's processing, not the authors', yielded these V and J calls. The sample has around 320,000 distinct CDR3 sequences on record, roughly a fifth of them singletons. The ten largest clonotypes hold 21% of the sample.

PBMCs were isolated by Ficoll-Paque density gradient centrifugation. Trimmed from V: 4 bases; trimmed from J: 4 bases; junction bases lacking a gene match: 9. CDR1 and CDR2 are drawn from the germline V gene: MDHEN, SYDVKM. From the cysteine up to the phenylalanine, the CDR3 has a length of 16 residues. This entry keeps only the CDR3 DNA: 48 bases, framed from base 1. Notes on this clonotype: Its antigen is still unknown. Within one base of it there is no much larger clone, and no base qualities were kept.

Sequencing used PBMCs or a T cell subset sorted from them (not recorded which). Here the chain combines TRBV28 and TRBJ2-5; 10 nucleotides in the junction match TRBD1. The receptor was derived from a man between 18 and 29 years old who had mild COVID-19 (a few samples of this study predate the infection). The sample titles of this study are shuffled in the database, so cell type and time point are left out; the donor was told from shared clones. The nucleotide sequence is given as TGTGCCAGCAGTTCTTCCCGGGACAGGGGTAGAGAGACCCAGTACTTC. This gives the protein CASSSSRDRGRETQYF.